Listed here is a single T cell receptor (beta chain). The protocol was immunoSEQ multiplex PCR, while the TCRdb copy is restricted to in-frame clones and leaves out a portion. The profile shows 110,000 to 150,000 clones, about 92% of them singletons. The data belong to a study of T cell responses to AZD1222 COVID-19 vaccine. Unmatched junction bases numbered 1, after V lost 0 bases and J lost 9 bases. CDR3 length: 14 residues. Per the germline V gene, CDR1 is GTSNPN and CDR2 is SVGIG (reference sequence). The sequence was obtained from an adult who received the AZD1222 COVID-19 vaccine. V gene TRBV30 combines with J gene TRBJ2-5; 16 nucleotides agree with TRBD2. Here the sequenced sample was peripheral blood, taken 28 days after the second AZD1222 dose. The CDR3 nucleotides read TGTGCCTGGAGTGTGGGACTAGCGGGAGGGCCCCAGTACTTC. It translates to CAWSVGLAGGPQYF.